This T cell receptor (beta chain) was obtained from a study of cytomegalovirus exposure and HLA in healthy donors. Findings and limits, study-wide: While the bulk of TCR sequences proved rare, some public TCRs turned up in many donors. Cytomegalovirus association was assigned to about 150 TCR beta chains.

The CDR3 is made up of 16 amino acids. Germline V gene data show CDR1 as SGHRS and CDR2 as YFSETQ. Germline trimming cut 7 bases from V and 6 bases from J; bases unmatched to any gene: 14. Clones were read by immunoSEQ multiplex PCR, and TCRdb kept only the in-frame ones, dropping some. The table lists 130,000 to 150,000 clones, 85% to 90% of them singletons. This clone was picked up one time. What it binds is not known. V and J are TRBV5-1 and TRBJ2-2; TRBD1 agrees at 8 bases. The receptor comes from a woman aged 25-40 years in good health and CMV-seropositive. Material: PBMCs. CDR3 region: CASRKQGELLPGELFF. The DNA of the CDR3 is TGCGCCAGCCGAAAACAGGGGGAACTCCTCCCCGGGGAGCTGTTTTTT.